This T cell receptor beta chain was captured in a study of cytomegalovirus exposure and HLA in healthy donors. PCR involved 60 Vbeta and 13 Jbeta primers. The table came from immunoSEQ multiplex PCR; TCRdb's copy has only in-frame clones and leaves some out. The data contain some 60,000 clones, 75% to 85% of them singletons. Trimming took 5 bases from V and 8 from J, leaving 22 bases between them. The CDR3 runs 16 residues. CDR1 and CDR2 (germline): SGHNT, YYREEE (reference sequence). Worth noting for this clone: Its specificity is unknown.

General study findings and limits: In vitro checks showed that three CMV-associated chains really do target CMV antigens.

The rearrangement uses TRBV5-4 and TRBJ1-4, with D tentatively TRBD1 (6 bases). The source of this sequence is a human donor in good health. Sequencing was done on a sample of PBMCs. CDR3 sequence: CASSRGTGTSLEKLFF. The CDR3 DNA reads as TGTGCCAGCAGTCGTGGTACCGGGACATCTCTGGAAAAACTGTTTTTT. Complete variable domain (other parts from reference TRBV5-4 and TRBJ1-4): ETGVTQSPTHLIKTRGQQVTLRCSSQSGHNTVSWYQQALGQGPQFIFQYYREEENGRGNFPPRFSGLQFPNYSSELNVNALELDDSALYLCASSRGTGTSLEKLFFGSGTQLSVL.